This T cell receptor (beta chain) was captured by sequencing in a study of blood T cell repertoires in COVID-19. Method: immunoSEQ multiplex PCR; TCRdb's copy keeps in-frame clones and lacks some. The sample includes a few hundred thousand clones, roughly 87% seen only once; the top ten take roughly 1%. The germline gives CDR1 MNHNY, CDR2 SVGAGI (reference sequence). V was trimmed by 4 bases and J by 7 bases, leaving 14 bases between them. The CDR3 totals 14 residues. V is TRBV6-6 and J is TRBJ1-3; perhaps TRBD1 as D (5 bases). The source is a woman aged 30 to 39 who had recovered from COVID-19. Sequencing used PBMCs or T cells enriched from blood (not recorded which). The CDR3 nucleotides are TGTGCCAGCAGTTTAACCCGGGACTCCAACACCATATATTTT. Its protein product is CASSLTRDSNTIYF.